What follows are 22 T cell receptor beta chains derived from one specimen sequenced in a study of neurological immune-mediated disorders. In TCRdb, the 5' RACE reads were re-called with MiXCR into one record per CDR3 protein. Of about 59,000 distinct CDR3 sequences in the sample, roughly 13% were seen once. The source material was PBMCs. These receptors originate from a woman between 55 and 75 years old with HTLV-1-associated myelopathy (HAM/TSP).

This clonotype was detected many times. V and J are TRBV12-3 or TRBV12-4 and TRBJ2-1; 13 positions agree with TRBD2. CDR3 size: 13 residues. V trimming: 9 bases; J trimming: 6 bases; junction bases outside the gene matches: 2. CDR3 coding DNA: TGTGCCAGTACTAGCGGGAGGGCCAATGAGCAGTTCTTC. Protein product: CASTSGRANEQFF.

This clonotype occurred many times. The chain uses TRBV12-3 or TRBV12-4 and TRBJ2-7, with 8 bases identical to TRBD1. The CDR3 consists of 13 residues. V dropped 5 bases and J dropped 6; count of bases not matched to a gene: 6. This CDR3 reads CASSRQGNGEQYF. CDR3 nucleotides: TGTGCCAGCAGTCGACAGGGGAACGGCGAGCAGTACTTC.

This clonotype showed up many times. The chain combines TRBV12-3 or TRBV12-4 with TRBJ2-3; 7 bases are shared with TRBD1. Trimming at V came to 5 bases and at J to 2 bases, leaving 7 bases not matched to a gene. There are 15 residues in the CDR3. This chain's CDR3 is CASSPGTAPTDTQYF. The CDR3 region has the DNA TGTGCCAGCAGTCCTGGGACAGCTCCCACAGATACGCAGTATTTT.

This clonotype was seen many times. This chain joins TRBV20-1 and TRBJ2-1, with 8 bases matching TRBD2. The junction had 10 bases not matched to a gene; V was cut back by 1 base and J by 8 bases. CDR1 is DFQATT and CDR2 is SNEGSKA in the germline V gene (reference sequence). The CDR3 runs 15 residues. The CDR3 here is CSARGWGTSIYEQFF. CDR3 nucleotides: TGCAGTGCTAGAGGGTGGGGGACTAGTATCTATGAGCAGTTCTTC.

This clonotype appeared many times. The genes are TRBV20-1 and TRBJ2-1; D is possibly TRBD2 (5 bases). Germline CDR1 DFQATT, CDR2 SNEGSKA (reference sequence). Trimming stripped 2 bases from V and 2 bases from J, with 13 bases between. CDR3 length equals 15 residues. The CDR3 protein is CSARSERAAYNEQFF. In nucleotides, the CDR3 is TGCAGTGCTAGATCCGAGAGGGCCGCCTACAATGAGCAGTTCTTC.

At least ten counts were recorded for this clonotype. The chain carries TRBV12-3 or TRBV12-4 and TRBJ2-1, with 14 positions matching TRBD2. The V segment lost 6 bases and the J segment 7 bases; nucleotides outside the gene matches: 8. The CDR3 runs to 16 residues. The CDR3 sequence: CASSRPGTSGSNEQFF. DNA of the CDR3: TGTGCCAGCAGCCGCCCCGGGACTAGCGGGAGTAATGAGCAGTTCTTC.

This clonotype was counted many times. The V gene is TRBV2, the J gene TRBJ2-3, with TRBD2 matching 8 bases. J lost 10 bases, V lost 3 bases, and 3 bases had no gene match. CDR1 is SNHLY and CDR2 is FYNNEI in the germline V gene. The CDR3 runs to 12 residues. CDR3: CASSEGLGAQYF. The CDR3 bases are TGTGCCAGCAGTGAGGGACTAGGGGCGCAGTATTTT.

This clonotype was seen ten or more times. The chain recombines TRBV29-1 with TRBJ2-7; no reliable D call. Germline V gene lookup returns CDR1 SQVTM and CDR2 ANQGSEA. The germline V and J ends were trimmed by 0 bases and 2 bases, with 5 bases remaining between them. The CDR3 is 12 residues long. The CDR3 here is CSVEDQPYEQYF. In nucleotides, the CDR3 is TGCAGCGTTGAAGACCAGCCCTACGAGCAGTACTTC.

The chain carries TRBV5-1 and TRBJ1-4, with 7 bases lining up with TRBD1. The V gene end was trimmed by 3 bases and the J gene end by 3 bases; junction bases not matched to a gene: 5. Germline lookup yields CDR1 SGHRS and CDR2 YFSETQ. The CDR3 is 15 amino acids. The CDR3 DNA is TGCGCCAGCAGCTCTAAGACAGGGTCTAATGAAAAACTGTTTTTT. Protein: CASSSKTGSNEKLFF. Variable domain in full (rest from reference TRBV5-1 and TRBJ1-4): KAGVTQTPRYLIKTRGQQVTLSCSPISGHRSVSWYQQTPGQGLQFLFEYFSETQRNKGNFPGRFSGRQFSNSRSEMNVSTLELGDSALYLCASSSKTGSNEKLFFGSGTQLSVL.

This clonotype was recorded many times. The CDR3 region is CATRGQGTDTQYF. The CDR3 region has the DNA TGTGCCACCCGGGGACAGGGAACAGATACGCAGTATTTT. J is TRBJ2-3 and V is TRBV10-3; 9 nucleotides line up with TRBD1. The CDR3 length is 13 residues. The trim removed 10 bases at V and 3 bases at J, leaving 5 bases unmatched. Germline V gives CDR1 ENHRY, CDR2 SYGVKD.

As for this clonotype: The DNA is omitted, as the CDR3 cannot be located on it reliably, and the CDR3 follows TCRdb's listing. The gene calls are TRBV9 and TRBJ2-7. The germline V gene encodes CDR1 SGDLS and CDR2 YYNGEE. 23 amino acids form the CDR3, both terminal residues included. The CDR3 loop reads CASTNQTSMYLCASSRTTYEQYF.

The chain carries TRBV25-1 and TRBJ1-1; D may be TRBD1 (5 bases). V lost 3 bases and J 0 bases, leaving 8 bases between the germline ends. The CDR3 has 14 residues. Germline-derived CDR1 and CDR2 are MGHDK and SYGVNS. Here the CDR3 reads CASSEEGMNTEAFF. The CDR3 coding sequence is TGTGCCAGCAGTGAGGAGGGGATGAACACTGAAGCTTTCTTT.

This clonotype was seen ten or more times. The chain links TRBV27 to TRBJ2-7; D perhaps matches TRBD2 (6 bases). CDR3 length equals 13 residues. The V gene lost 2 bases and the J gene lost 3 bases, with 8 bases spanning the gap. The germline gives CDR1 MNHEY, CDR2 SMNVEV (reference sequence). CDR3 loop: CASSLIADYEQYF. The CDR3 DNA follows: TGTGCCAGCAGTTTAATAGCGGACTACGAGCAGTACTTC.

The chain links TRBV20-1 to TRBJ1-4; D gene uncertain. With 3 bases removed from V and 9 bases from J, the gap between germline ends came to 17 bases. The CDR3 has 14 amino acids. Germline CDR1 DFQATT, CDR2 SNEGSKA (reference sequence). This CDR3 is CSASGGGFGKKLFF. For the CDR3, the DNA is TGCAGTGCTAGTGGTGGAGGGTTTGGCAAAAAACTGTTTTTT.

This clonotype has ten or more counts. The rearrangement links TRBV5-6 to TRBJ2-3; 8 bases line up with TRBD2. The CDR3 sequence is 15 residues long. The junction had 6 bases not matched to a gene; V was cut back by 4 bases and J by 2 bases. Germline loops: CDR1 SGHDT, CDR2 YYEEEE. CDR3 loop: CASSLISGNTDTQYF. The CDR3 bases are TGTGCCAGCAGCCTGATTAGCGGGAACACAGATACGCAGTATTTT. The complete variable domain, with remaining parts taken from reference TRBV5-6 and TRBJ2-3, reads DAGVTQSPTHLIKTRGQQVTLRCSPKSGHDTVSWYQQALGQGPQFIFQYYEEEERQRGNFPDRFSGHQFPNYSSELNVNALLLGDSALYLCASSLISGNTDTQYFGPGTRLTVL.

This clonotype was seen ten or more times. CDR3 bases: TGTGCCAGCAGTGGGGGACTAGTTGTCGGGAACATTCAGTACTTC. It specifies CASSGGLVVGNIQYF. The gene calls are TRBV6-1 and TRBJ2-4, with 8 positions matching TRBD2. V shed 4 bases, J shed 7 bases, and the junction held 9 bases outside the gene matches. The CDR3 loop spans 15 amino acids. Germline V lookup: CDR1 MNHNS, CDR2 SASEGT.

The CDR3 protein is CASSLIGDNEQFF. CDR3 in DNA: TGTGCCAGCAGCTTAATCGGGGACAATGAGCAGTTCTTC. The V gene is TRBV7-3, the J gene TRBJ2-1; the D gene is possibly TRBD2 (5 bases). Trimming took 1 base from V and 5 from J, leaving 6 bases between them. The CDR3 spans 13 residues. The germline CDR1 and CDR2 sequences are SGHTA and FQGTGA.

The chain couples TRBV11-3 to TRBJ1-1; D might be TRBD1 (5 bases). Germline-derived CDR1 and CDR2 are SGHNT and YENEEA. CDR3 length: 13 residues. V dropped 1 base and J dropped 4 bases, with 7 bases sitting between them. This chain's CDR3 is CASSLVGATEAFF. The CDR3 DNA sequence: TGTGCCAGCAGCTTAGTAGGGGCCACTGAAGCTTTCTTT.

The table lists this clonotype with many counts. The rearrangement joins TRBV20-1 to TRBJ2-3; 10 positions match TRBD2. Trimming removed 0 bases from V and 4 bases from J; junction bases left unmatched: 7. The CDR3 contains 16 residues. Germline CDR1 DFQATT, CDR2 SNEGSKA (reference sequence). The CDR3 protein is CSARDSSGRIADTQYF. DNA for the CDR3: TGCAGTGCTAGAGACTCTAGCGGGAGAATCGCAGATACGCAGTATTTT.

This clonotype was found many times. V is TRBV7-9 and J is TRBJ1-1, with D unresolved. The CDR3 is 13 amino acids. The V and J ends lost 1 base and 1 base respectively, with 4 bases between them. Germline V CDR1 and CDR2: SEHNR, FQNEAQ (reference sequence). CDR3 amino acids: CASSLGANTEAFF. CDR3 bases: TGTGCCAGCAGCTTAGGGGCGAACACTGAAGCTTTCTTT.

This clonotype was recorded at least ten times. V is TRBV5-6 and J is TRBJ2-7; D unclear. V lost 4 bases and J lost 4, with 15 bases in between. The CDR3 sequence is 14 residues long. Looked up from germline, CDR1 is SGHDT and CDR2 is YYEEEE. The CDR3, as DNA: TGTGCCAGCAGCCGAGAATGGCCCCCGTACGAGCAGTACTTC. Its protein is CASSREWPPYEQYF.

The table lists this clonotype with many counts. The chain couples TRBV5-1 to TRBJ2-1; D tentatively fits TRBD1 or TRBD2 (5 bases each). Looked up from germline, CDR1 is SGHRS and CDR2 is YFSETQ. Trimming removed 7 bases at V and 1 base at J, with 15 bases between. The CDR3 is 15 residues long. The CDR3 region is CASREGQVSYNEQFF. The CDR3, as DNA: TGCGCCAGCCGAGAGGGGCAGGTGTCCTACAATGAGCAGTTCTTC.